Presented here are 24 T cell receptor beta chains from one specimen sequenced in a study of response to subunit inactivated influenza vaccine. One entry per CDR3 protein, called by TCRdb with MiXCR from the RT-PCR reads. The table lists 550,000 to 650,000 distinct CDR3 sequences, 12% of them singletons. Sequencing was performed on PBMCs from blood, taken on the day of vaccination. These receptor sequences come from a man aged 45-65 years who received an inactivated influenza vaccine.

CDR3 in DNA: TGCGCCAGCAGCTTGATAGGGGATGGCTACACCTTC. Translated, it gives CASSLIGDGYTF. V gene TRBV5-1 combines with J gene TRBJ1-2; D is perhaps TRBD1 (5 bases). From germline, CDR1 is SGHRS and CDR2 YFSETQ. The CDR3 sequence is 12 residues long. The V end lost 1 base, the J end lost 6 bases, and 7 bases lay between the germline ends.

This clonotype was seen a handful of times. The chain joins TRBV21-1 to TRBJ2-5; the D call in the table, TRBD1, was not verified against the DNA. TRBV21-1 is an annotated pseudogene. This CDR3 contains 14 residues. The CDR3 here is CASNRTVQDETQYF. The DNA of the CDR3 is TGTGCCAGCAATAGGACAGTTCAAGATGAGACCCAGTACTTC.

Many counts were recorded for this clonotype. V gene TRBV18 combines with J gene TRBJ2-1; maybe TRBD2 (6 bases). The CDR3 is made up of 16 amino acids. In germline, CDR1 is KGHSH, CDR2 LQKENI. The ends were cut back, 1 base at V and 4 bases at J, with 14 bases in the middle. CDR3 loop: CASSPQETRDYNEQFF. The CDR3 coding sequence is TGTGCCAGCTCACCACAGGAGACTAGGGATTACAATGAGCAGTTCTTC.

The chain is built from TRBV6-1 and TRBJ2-1; TRBD2 aligns across 8 bases. V dropped 7 bases and J dropped 4; count of bases not matched to a gene: 6. Germline V gene data show CDR1 as MNHNS and CDR2 as SASEGT. CDR3 length: 14 amino acids. In DNA, the CDR3 is TGTGCCAGCAACCCTAGCGGGTGGTACAATGAGCAGTTCTTC. This translates into CASNPSGWYNEQFF.

This clonotype appeared a few times. This chain links TRBV10-2 with TRBJ2-2; TRBD2 is a possible D gene (6 bases). V lost 11 bases to trimming and J lost 6 bases, with 16 bases between them. This CDR3 contains 13 residues. Germline assignment: CDR1 WSHSY and CDR2 SAAADI. Here the CDR3 reads CAGGGVRPGELFF. In nucleotides, the CDR3 is TGCGCCGGAGGAGGGGTTCGGCCCGGGGAGCTGTTTTTT.

The chain has TRBV6-2 or TRBV6-3 and TRBJ2-6, with D perhaps given as TRBD1 or TRBD2 (5 bases each). The CDR3 has 18 residues. V dropped 2 bases and J dropped 4 bases, with 18 bases sitting between them. CDR1 and CDR2 (germline): MNHEY, SVGEGT. The CDR3 DNA reads as TGTGCCAGCAGTTACAGTTCAGTGATGGGGGTCGGGGCCAACGTCCTGACTTTC. It encodes CASSYSSVMGVGANVLTF.

This clonotype occurred many times. As DNA, the CDR3 is TGTGCCACCAGTGACGCCTCAACACTAGCGGGCGGCTCCTACAATGAGCAGTTCTTC. This gives the protein CATSDASTLAGGSYNEQFF. The V and J genes are TRBV24-1 and TRBJ2-1; 9 bases map to TRBD2. The CDR3 extends over 19 amino acids. Germline trimming cut 4 bases from V and 0 bases from J; bases unmatched to any gene: 12. CDR1 is KGHDR, CDR2 SFDVKD, per germline.

In its sample, this clonotype was seen many times. V and J are TRBV11-3 and TRBJ2-2; D might be TRBD2 (6 bases). The germline CDR1 and CDR2 sequences are SGHNT and YENEEA. Trimming took off 4 bases at V and 1 base at J, with 28 bases between the two ends. This CDR3 region has 21 residues. The CDR3: CASSSDPGLSRDGMNTGELFF. The CDR3 DNA reads as TGTGCCAGCAGCTCCGACCCCGGACTATCCCGAGACGGAATGAACACCGGGGAGCTGTTTTTT.

This clonotype was recorded many times. The chain uses TRBV5-1 and TRBJ2-7, with 7 bases aligning to TRBD2. Germline V lookup: CDR1 SGHRS, CDR2 YFSETQ. The CDR3 covers 15 residues. Losses at the gene ends were 0 bases for V and 1 base for J; bases not matched to a gene: 4. The CDR3 coding sequence is TGCGCCAGCAGCTTGGATGGGACTACGTCCTACGAGCAGTACTTC. This encodes CASSLDGTTSYEQYF.

This clonotype has at least ten counts. The chain recombines TRBV7-9 with TRBJ2-1, with 8 bases matching TRBD2. V was clipped by 8 bases and J by 14 bases; unmatched bases: 14. CDR1 and CDR2 (germline): SEHNR, FQNEAQ (reference sequence). CDR3 length: 13 residues. CDR3 sequence: CASSFSAGDTEFF. The CDR3 nucleotides are TGTGCCAGCTCTTTCTCAGCGGGAGACACTGAGTTCTTC. Full variable domain (remainder filled in from reference TRBV7-9 and TRBJ2-1): DTGVSQNPRHKITKRGQNVTFRCDPISEHNRLYWYRQTLGQGPEFLTYFQNEAQLEKSRLLSDRFSAERPKGSFSTLEIQRTEQGDSAMYLCASSFSAGDTEFFGPGTRLTVL.

This clonotype was recorded at least ten times. This rearrangement joins TRBV5-5 to TRBJ2-2, with 9 bases identical to TRBD2. Germline V gene data show CDR1 as SGHKS and CDR2 as YYEKEE (reference sequence). The CDR3 spans 17 residues. Trimming removed 5 bases from V and 0 bases from J; junction bases left unmatched: 8. The CDR3 DNA reads TGTGCCAGCAGTACAGCTCCTAGCGGGACGAACACCGGGGAGCTGTTTTTT. Translation: CASSTAPSGTNTGELFF.

This chain links TRBV27 with TRBJ1-1; D uncertain. Trimming left V 5 bases short and J 2 bases short, with 9 bases between. Germline CDR1 and CDR2: MNHEY and SMNVEV (reference sequence). The CDR3 covers 13 residues. The CDR3 is CASSTIANTEAFF. CDR3 DNA: TGTGCCAGCAGTACCATAGCTAACACTGAAGCTTTCTTT.

This clonotype appeared a few times. The V gene is TRBV12-3 or TRBV12-4, the J gene TRBJ2-1; TRBD1 matches 11 bases. The length of the CDR3 is 20 residues. V was clipped by 5 bases and J by 1 base; unmatched bases: 16. The CDR3 protein is CASSTRGTGGRRRSYNEQFF. The CDR3 coding sequence is TGTGCCAGCAGTACCCGAGGGACAGGGGGGAGGCGGAGGTCCTACAATGAGCAGTTCTTC.

This clonotype was seen a handful of times. The J gene is TRBJ1-5, the V gene TRBV3-1; D uncertain. Looked up from germline, CDR1 is LGHDT and CDR2 is YNNKEL (reference sequence). The CDR3 is made up of 13 amino acids. Trimming shortened V by 0 bases and J by 7 bases, and 7 bases separated the two germline ends. This chain's CDR3 is CASSQDVKQPQHF. The CDR3 DNA reads as TGTGCCAGCAGCCAAGACGTAAAACAGCCCCAGCATTTT. Filled out from reference TRBV3-1 and TRBJ1-5, the complete variable domain reads DTAVSQTPKYLVTQMGNDKSIKCEQNLGHDTMYWYKQDSKKFLKIMFSYNNKELIINETVPNRFSPKSPDKAHLNLHINSLELGDSAVYFCASSQDVKQPQHFGDGTRLSIL.

The chain employs TRBV5-4 and TRBJ2-1, with 8 bases matching TRBD1. Looked up from germline, CDR1 is SGHNT and CDR2 is YYREEE (reference sequence). The CDR3 loop spans 14 amino acids. Trimming cost V 0 bases and J 5 bases; bases outside gene matches: 1. The CDR3 sequence: CASSLVGQDNEQFF. In nucleotides, the CDR3 is TGTGCCAGCAGCTTGGTGGGACAGGACAATGAGCAGTTCTTC.

This clonotype was observed at least ten times. V and J are TRBV5-6 and TRBJ1-2, with a possible D match to TRBD1 (5 bases). Germline assignment: CDR1 SGHDT and CDR2 YYEEEE. The CDR3 is 18 amino acids. Trimming removed 0 bases from V and 8 bases from J, with 26 bases in between. The CDR3 here is CASSLAPTGTFLSQGYTF. The CDR3 region has the DNA TGTGCCAGCAGCTTGGCACCAACCGGGACCTTCCTCAGTCAGGGCTACACCTTC.

This clonotype was counted at least ten times. This chain links TRBV12-3 or TRBV12-4 with TRBJ2-2, with D perhaps matching TRBD1 (6 bases). This CDR3 contains 13 residues. The V and J ends lost 6 bases and 6 bases respectively, with 11 bases between them. CDR3 protein: CASRLGQPGELFF. The CDR3 nucleotides read TGTGCCAGCAGGCTAGGACAGCCCGGGGAGCTGTTTTTT.

This clonotype appeared many times. The V and J genes are TRBV11-2 and TRBJ2-1; 10 bases match TRBD2. The CDR3 runs to 15 residues. Trimming removed 6 bases from V and 8 bases from J; junction bases left unmatched: 10. CDR1 and CDR2 (germline): SGHAT, FQNNGV. CDR3 sequence (DNA): TGTGCCAGCAGTTCCTTAGCGGGAGGTACCCATGAGCAGTTCTTC. Amino acids: CASSSLAGGTHEQFF. The full variable domain, its missing parts supplied by reference TRBV11-2 and TRBJ2-1, is EAGVAQSPRYKIIEKRQSVAFWCNPISGHATLYWYQQILGQGPKLLIQFQNNGVVDDSQLPKDRFSAERLKGVDSTLKIQPAKLEDSAVYLCASSSLAGGTHEQFFGPGTRLTVL.

CDR3: CASSLGVASGREDTQYF. In DNA, the CDR3 is TGTGCCAGCAGCTTAGGAGTGGCTAGCGGGAGGGAAGATACGCAGTATTTT. The gene calls are TRBV11-2 and TRBJ2-3; 12 bases map to TRBD2. V was clipped by 1 base and J by 5 bases; unmatched bases: 7. In germline, CDR1 is SGHAT, CDR2 FQNNGV. This CDR3 is 17 amino acids long. The full variable domain, rest sourced from reference TRBV11-2 and TRBJ2-3, is EAGVAQSPRYKIIEKRQSVAFWCNPISGHATLYWYQQILGQGPKLLIQFQNNGVVDDSQLPKDRFSAERLKGVDSTLKIQPAKLEDSAVYLCASSLGVASGREDTQYFGPGTRLTVL.

This clonotype was observed a handful of times. The chain uses TRBV6-1 and TRBJ2-2; a weak D match, TRBD2 (6 bases). The germline CDR1 and CDR2 sequences are MNHNS and SASEGT. The CDR3 is made up of 15 amino acids. Trimming shortened V by 6 bases and J by 6 bases, and 17 bases separated the two germline ends. The CDR3 protein is CASRTRFSSPGELFF. The CDR3 region has the DNA TGTGCCAGCAGGACTAGATTTTCCTCCCCCGGGGAGCTGTTTTTT.

With respect to this clonotype: A read error is possible here, since a much larger clone lies one base away. V and J are TRBV5-1 and TRBJ1-2, with D unresolved. Trimming took 6 bases from V and 8 from J, leaving 11 bases between them. Per the germline V gene, CDR1 is SGHRS and CDR2 is YFSETQ. The CDR3 spans 11 residues. The CDR3 bases are TGCGCCAGCAACCTCGGGAGAGGCTACACCTTC. Translating gives CASNLGRGYTF.

This clonotype was seen more than once but under ten times. The chain joins TRBV7-9 to TRBJ2-6; D is ambiguous. V was pared by 7 bases and J by 0 bases, with 16 bases between. This CDR3 comprises 17 residues. Germline CDR1 is SEHNR and CDR2 is FQNEAQ (reference sequence). The CDR3 nucleotides are TGTGCCAGCAACAACCCCACGGGTGGCTCTGGGGCCAACGTCCTGACTTTC. The encoded protein is CASNNPTGGSGANVLTF. The whole variable domain, remainder taken from reference TRBV7-9 and TRBJ2-6, is DTGVSQNPRHKITKRGQNVTFRCDPISEHNRLYWYRQTLGQGPEFLTYFQNEAQLEKSRLLSDRFSAERPKGSFSTLEIQRTEQGDSAMYLCASNNPTGGSGANVLTFGAGSRLTVL.

The chain combines TRBV29-1 with TRBJ1-1; no definite D call. Per germline, CDR1 SQVTM and CDR2 ANQGSEA. The germline V and J ends were trimmed by 5 bases and 1 base, with 11 bases remaining between them. This CDR3 has 13 amino acids. This chain's CDR3 is CSVRRTANTEAFF. CDR3 in DNA: TGCAGCGTTCGGAGGACGGCGAACACTGAAGCTTTCTTT.

There are a few counts of this clonotype. The chain combines TRBV28 with TRBJ2-7; TRBD1 aligns across 11 bases. Germline lookup yields CDR1 MDHEN and CDR2 SYDVKM. V was pared by 5 bases and J by 3 bases, with 12 bases of the junction left unmatched. The CDR3 length is 17 residues. The CDR3 spells CASSPPAWTGGLYEQYF. The CDR3 nucleotides are TGTGCCAGCAGTCCCCCGGCCTGGACAGGGGGCCTCTACGAGCAGTACTTC.